This T cell receptor (beta chain) was captured in a study of T cell repertoires in cytomegalovirus infection. Across the study: The authors used CMV epitopes that were HLA-C-restricted (recently identified) and HLA-B-restricted (well studied). Based on public TCR beta signatures, there were indications of CMV infection and of a matching HLA type.

This CDR3 comprises 15 residues. Germline V CDR1 and CDR2: SGHTA, FQGNSA. Of note for this clonotype: Its antigen remains unknown. A clone one base away is much larger, so this may be a read error.

Notes on the study in general: There were HLA-C-restricted CMV-specific TCR beta clonotypes dominating the ex vivo response. Adding up the frequency of public TCR beta families identified people who carried CMV plus the relevant HLA.

One entry per CDR3 protein, called by TCRdb with MiXCR from the reads. The data show about 480,000 distinct CDR3 sequences, roughly a third seen once. This receptor was identified in a human donor in good health (CMV status not recorded). Some clones in this sample may be carry-over from other donors' samples. This chain links TRBV7-2 with TRBJ2-1; D is perhaps TRBD2 (6 bases). Material: cultured PBMCs, obtained from culture after CMV antigen stimulation. CDR3 in DNA: TGTGCCAGCGGCTTAACGACGGAGGGGTACAATGAGCAGTTCTTC. Translated, it gives CASGLTTEGYNEQFF.